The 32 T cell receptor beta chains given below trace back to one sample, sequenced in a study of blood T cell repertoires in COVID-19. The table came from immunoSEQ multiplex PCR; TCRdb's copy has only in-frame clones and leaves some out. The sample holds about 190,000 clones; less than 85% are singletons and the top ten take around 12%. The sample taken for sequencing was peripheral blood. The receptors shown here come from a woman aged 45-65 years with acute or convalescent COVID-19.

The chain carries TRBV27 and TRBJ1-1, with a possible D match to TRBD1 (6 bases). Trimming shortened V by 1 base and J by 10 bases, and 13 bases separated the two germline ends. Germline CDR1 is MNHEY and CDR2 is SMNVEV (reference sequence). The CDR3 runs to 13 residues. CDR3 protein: CASSLWGRGIAFF. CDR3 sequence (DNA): TGTGCCAGCAGTTTATGGGGGCGCGGCATAGCTTTCTTT.

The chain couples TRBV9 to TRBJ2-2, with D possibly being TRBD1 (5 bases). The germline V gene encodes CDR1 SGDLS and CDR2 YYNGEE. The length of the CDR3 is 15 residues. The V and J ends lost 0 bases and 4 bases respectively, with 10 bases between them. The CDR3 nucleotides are TGTGCCAGCAGCGTAGATGGGGCTAGCACCGGGGAGCTGTTTTTT. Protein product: CASSVDGASTGELFF.

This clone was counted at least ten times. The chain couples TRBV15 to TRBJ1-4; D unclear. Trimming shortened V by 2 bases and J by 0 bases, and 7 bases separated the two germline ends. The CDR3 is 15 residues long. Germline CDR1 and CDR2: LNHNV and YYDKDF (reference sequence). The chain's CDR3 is CATSRSGATNEKLFF. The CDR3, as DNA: TGTGCCACCAGCAGATCCGGGGCAACTAATGAAAAACTGTTTTTT.

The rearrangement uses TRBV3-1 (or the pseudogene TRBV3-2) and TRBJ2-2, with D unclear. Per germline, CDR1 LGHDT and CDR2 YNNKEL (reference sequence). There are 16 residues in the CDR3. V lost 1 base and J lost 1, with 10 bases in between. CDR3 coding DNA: TGTGCCAGCAGCCAAGGAGGTCGGCAGAACACCGGGGAGCTGTTTTTT. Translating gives CASSQGGRQNTGELFF.

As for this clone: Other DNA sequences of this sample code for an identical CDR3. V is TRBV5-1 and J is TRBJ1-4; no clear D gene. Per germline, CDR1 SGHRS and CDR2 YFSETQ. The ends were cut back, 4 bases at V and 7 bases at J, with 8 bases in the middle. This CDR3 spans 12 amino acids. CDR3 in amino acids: CASSLDGEKLFF. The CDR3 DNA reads TGCGCCAGCAGCCTGGACGGTGAAAAACTGTTTTTT.

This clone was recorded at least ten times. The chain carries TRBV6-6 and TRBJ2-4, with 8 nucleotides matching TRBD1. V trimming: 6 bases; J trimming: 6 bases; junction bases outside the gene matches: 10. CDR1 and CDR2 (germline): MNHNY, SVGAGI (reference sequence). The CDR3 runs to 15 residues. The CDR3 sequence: CASSPRQGTGNIQYF. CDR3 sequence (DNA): TGTGCCAGCAGCCCGAGACAGGGGACGGGAAACATTCAGTACTTC.

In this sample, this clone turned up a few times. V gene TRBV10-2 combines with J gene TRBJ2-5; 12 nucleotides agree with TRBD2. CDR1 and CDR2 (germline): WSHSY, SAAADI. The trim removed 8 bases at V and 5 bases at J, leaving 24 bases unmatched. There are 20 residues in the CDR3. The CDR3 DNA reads TGCGCCAGCCAACCTCGAACAGGACTAGCGGGGTTAGGTATACTGGAGACCCAGTACTTC. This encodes CASQPRTGLAGLGILETQYF.

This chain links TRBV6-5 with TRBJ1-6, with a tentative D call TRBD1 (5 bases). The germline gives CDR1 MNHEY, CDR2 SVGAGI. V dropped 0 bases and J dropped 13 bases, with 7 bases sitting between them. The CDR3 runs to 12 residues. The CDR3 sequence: CASSYSGGPLHF. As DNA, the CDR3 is TGTGCCAGCAGTTACTCGGGGGGGCCCCTCCACTTT.

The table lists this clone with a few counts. The CDR3: CASTRDRNNGELFF. The CDR3 DNA reads as TGTGCCAGTACCCGGGACAGAAATAACGGGGAGCTGTTTTTT. The gene calls are TRBV19 and TRBJ2-2, with TRBD1 matching over 7 bases. The V segment lost 7 bases and the J segment 7 bases; nucleotides outside the gene matches: 9. The germline gives CDR1 LNHDA, CDR2 SQIVND (reference sequence). The CDR3 consists of 14 residues.

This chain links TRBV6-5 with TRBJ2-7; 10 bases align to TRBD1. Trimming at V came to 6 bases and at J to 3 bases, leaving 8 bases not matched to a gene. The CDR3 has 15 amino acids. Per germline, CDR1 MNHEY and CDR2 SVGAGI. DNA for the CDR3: TGTGCCAGCAGCGTCAGTCGGACAGGGGGCTACGAGCAGTACTTC. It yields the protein CASSVSRTGGYEQYF.

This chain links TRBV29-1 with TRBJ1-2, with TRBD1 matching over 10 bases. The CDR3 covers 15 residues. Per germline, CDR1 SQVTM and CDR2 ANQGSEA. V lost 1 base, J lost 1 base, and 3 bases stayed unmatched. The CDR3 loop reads CSVEGQGAGNYGYTF. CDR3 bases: TGCAGCGTTGAAGGACAGGGGGCTGGTAACTATGGCTACACCTTC. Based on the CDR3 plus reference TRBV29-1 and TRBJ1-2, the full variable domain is SAVISQKPSRDICQRGTSLTIQCQVDSQVTMMFWYRQQPGQSLTLIATANQGSEATYESGFVIDKFPISRPNLTFSTLTVSNMSPEDSSIYLCSVEGQGAGNYGYTFGSGTRLTVV.

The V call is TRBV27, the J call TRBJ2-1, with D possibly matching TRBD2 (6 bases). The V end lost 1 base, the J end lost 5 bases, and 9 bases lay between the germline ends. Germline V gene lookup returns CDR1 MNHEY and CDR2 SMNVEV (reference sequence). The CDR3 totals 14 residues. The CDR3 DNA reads TGTGCCAGCAGTTTATTGGGGGGTGACAATGAGCAGTTCTTC. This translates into CASSLLGGDNEQFF.

The CDR3 DNA follows: TGCGCCAGCAGCCAAGATGAGGGTAGCGGCTACAATGAGCAGTTCTTC. This gives the protein CASSQDEGSGYNEQFF. The chain couples TRBV4-3 to TRBJ2-1; D may be TRBD2 (6 bases). Germline CDR1 and CDR2: LGHNA and YSLEER. Trimming took 0 bases from V and 3 from J, leaving 12 bases between them. The CDR3 spans 16 residues.

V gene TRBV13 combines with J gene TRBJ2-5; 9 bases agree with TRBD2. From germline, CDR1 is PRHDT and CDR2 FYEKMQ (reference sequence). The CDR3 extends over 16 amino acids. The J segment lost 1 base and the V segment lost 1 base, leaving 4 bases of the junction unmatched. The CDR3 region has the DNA TGTGCCAGCAGCTTAGTGACTAGCGGAGCCCAAGAGACCCAGTACTTC. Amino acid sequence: CASSLVTSGAQETQYF.

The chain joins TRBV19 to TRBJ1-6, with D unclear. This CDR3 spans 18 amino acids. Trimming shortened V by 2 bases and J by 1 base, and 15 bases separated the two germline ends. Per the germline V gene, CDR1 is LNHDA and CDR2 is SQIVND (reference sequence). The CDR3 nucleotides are TGTGCCAGTAGTATATCCGGTGGCTTCGGGTCCTATAATTCACCCCTCCACTTT. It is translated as CASSISGGFGSYNSPLHF. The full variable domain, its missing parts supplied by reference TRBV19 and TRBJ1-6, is DGGITQSPKYLFRKEGQNVTLSCEQNLNHDAMYWYRQDPGQGLRLIYYSQIVNDFQKGDIAEGYSVSREKKESFPLTVTSAQKNPTAFYLCASSISGGFGSYNSPLHFGNGTRLTVT.

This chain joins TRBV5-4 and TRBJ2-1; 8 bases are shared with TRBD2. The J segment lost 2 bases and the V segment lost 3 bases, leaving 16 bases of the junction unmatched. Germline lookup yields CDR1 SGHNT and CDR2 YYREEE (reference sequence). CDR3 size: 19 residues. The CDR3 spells CASSSLGGLAGGTYNEQFF. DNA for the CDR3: TGTGCCAGCAGCTCGTTGGGAGGTCTAGCGGGTGGAACCTACAATGAGCAGTTCTTC.

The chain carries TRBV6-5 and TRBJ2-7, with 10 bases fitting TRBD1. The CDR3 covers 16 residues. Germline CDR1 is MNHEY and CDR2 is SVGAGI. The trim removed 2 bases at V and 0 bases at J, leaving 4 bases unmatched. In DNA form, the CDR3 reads TGTGCCAGCAGTTACCCCGGACAGGGGGGCTCCTACGAGCAGTACTTC. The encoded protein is CASSYPGQGGSYEQYF.

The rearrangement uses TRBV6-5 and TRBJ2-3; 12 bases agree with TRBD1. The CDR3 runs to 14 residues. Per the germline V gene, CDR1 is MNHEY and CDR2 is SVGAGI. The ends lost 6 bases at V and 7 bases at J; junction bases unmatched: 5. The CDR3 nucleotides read TGTGCCAGCAGGGGGACAGGGGGCAAATATACGCAGTATTTT. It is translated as CASRGTGGKYTQYF.

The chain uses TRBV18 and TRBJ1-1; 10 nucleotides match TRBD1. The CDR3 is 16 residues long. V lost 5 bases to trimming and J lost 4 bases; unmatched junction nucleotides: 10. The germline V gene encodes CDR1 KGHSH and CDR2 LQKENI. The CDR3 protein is CASSTSGTGEPTEAFF. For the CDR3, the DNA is TGTGCCAGCTCAACGTCCGGGACAGGGGAGCCCACTGAAGCTTTCTTT.

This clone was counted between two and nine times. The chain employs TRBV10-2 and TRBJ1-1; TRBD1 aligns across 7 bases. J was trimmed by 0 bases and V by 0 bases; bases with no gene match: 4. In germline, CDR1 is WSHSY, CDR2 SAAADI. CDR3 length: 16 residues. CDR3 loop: CASSESRQGMNTEAFF. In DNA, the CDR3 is TGCGCCAGCAGTGAGTCGAGACAGGGTATGAACACTGAAGCTTTCTTT.

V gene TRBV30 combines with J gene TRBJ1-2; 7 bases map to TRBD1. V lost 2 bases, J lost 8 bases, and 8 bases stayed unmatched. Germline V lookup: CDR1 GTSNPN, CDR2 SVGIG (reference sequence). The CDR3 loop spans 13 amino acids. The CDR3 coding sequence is TGTGCCTGGAGTTCCCGGACAGGACGGGGCTACACCTTC. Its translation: CAWSSRTGRGYTF.

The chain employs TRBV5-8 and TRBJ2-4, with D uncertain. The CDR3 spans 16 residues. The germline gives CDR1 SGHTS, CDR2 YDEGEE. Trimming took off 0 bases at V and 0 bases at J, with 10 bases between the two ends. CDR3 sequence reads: CASSLDGLGAKNIQYF. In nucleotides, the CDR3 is TGTGCCAGCAGCTTGGACGGTCTAGGAGCCAAAAACATTCAGTACTTC.

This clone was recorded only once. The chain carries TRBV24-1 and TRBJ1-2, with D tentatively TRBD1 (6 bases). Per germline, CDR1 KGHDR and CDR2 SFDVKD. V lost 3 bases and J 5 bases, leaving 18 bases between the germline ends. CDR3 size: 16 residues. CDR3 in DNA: TGTGCCACCAGTGATGGAATAGGGACACAGCATTATGGCTACACCTTC. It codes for CATSDGIGTQHYGYTF.

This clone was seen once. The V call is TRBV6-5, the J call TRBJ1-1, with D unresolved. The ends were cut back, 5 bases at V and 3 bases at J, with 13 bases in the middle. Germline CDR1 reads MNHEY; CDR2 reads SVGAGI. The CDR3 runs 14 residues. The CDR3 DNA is TGTGCCAGCAGTCTTTCCAGAACATACACTGAAGCTTTCTTT. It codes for CASSLSRTYTEAFF.

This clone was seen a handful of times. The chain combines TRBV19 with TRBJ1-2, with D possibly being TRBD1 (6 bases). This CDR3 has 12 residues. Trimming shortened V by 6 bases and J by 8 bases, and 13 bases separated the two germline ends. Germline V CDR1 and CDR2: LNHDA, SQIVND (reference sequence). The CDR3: CASSPTDRGYTF. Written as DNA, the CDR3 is TGTGCCAGTAGCCCTACCGACAGGGGCTACACCTTC. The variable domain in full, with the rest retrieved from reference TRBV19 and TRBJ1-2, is DGGITQSPKYLFRKEGQNVTLSCEQNLNHDAMYWYRQDPGQGLRLIYYSQIVNDFQKGDIAEGYSVSREKKESFPLTVTSAQKNPTAFYLCASSPTDRGYTFGSGTRLTVV.

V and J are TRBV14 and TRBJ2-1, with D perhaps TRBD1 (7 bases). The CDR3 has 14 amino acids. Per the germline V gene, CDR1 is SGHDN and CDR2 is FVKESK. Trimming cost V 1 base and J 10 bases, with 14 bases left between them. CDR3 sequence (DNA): TGTGCCAGCAGCCAAGTAGGAGGGGGCAGCGAGCAGTTCTTC. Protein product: CASSQVGGGSEQFF.

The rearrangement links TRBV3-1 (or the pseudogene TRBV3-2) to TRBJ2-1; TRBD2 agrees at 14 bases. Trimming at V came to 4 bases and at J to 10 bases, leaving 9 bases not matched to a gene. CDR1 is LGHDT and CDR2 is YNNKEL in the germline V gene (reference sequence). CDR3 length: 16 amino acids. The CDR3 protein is CASSLRRLAGGEEQFF. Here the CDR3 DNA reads TGTGCCAGCAGCCTAAGACGACTAGCGGGAGGGGAAGAGCAGTTCTTC.

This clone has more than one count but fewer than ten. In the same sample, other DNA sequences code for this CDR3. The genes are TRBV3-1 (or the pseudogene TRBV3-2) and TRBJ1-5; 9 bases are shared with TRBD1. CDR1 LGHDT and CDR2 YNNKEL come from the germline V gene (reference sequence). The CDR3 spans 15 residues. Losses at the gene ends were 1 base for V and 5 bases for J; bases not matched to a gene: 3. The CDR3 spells CASSQGGQGDQPQHF. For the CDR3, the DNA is TGTGCCAGCAGCCAAGGGGGACAGGGTGATCAGCCCCAGCATTTT.

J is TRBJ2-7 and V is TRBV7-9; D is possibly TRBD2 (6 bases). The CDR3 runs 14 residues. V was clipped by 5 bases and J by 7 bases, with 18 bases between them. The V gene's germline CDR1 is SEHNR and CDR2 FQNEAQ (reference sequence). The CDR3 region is CASSQLTGVQEQYF. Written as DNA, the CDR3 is TGTGCCAGCAGCCAATTAACGGGGGTCCAGGAGCAGTACTTC. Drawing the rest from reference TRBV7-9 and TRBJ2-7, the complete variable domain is DTGVSQNPRHKITKRGQNVTFRCDPISEHNRLYWYRQTLGQGPEFLTYFQNEAQLEKSRLLSDRFSAERPKGSFSTLEIQRTEQGDSAMYLCASSQLTGVQEQYFGPGTRLTVT.

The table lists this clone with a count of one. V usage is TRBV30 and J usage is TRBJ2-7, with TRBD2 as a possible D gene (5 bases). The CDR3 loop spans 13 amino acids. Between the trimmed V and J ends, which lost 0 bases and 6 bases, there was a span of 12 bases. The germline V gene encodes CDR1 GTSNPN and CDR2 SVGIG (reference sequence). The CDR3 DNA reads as TGTGCCTGGAGTGTGAACAGCCGGGGCGAGCAGTACTTC. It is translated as CAWSVNSRGEQYF.

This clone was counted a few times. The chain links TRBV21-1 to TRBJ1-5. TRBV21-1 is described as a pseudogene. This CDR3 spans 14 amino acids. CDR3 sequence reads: CASSKGRENQPQHF. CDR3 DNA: TGTGCCAGCAGCAAAGGACGGGAGAATCAGCCCCAGCATTTT.

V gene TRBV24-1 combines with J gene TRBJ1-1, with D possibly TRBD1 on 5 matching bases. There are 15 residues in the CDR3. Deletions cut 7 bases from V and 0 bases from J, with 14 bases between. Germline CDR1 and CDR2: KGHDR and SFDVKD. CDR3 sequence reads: CATSKGGGVNTEAFF. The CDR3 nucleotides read TGTGCCACCAGCAAGGGCGGGGGGGTGAACACTGAAGCTTTCTTT.